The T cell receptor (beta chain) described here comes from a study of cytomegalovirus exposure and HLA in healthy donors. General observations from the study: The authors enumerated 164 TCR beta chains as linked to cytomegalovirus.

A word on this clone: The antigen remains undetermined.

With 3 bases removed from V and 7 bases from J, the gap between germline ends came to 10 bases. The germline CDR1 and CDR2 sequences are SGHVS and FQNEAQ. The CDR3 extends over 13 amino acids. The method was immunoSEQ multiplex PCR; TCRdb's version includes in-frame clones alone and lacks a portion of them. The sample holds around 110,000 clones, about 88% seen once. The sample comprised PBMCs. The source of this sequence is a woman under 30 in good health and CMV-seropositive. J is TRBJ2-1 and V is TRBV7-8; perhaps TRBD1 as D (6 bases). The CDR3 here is CASSFSGANEQFF. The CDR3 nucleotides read TGTGCCAGCAGCTTTTCAGGGGCTAATGAGCAGTTCTTC.